This is a list of T cell receptor beta chains from one sample in a study of cytomegalovirus exposure and HLA in healthy donors. Some clones are missing from TCRdb's copy, which holds only in-frame ones; the method was immunoSEQ multiplex PCR. Of under 200,000 clones listed, more than 65% are singletons. The sample was PBMCs. All receptors come from a woman in her forties or fifties in good health and CMV-seronegative. CDR3s include the opening cysteine and the closing phenylalanine or tryptophan. A D gene is named only where the DNA matches it firmly. Clone size appears in some rows only: once, few, many, or a class for an expanded clone.

J gene,D gene,V gene,clone size,CDR3 DNA,CDR3 protein
TRBJ2-2,TRBD1,TRBV5-8,NA,TGTGCCAGCAGAAAGGACAGGCTGAACACCGGGGAGCTGTTTTTT,CASRKDRLNTGELFF
TRBJ2-1,TRBD2,TRBV2,NA,TGTGCCAGCAGTCCTCTAGCGGGGGCCTACAATGAGCAGTTCTTC,CASSPLAGAYNEQFF
TRBJ1-2,TRBD1,TRBV10-1,NA,TGCGCCAGCAGTGAGTCAGACAGGGTTCGTGGCTACACCTTC,CASSESDRVRGYTF
TRBJ2-2,NA,TRBV6-5,NA,TGTGCCAGCAGTGACGGAGTAGGGGAGCTGTTTTTT,CASSDGVGELFF
TRBJ1-3,NA,TRBV28,NA,TGTGCCAGCAGTTTCGCTGGGCGCTCTGGAAACACCATATATTTT,CASSFAGRSGNTIYF
TRBJ2-7,TRBD1,TRBV6-1,NA,TGTGCCAGCAGTGTGGAGGGACAGGCCGCCTACGAGCAGTACTTC,CASSVEGQAAYEQYF
TRBJ1-4,NA,TRBV15,few,TGTGCCACCAGCCGTCTCGAGGCGGGGAATAATGAAAAACTGTTTTTT,CATSRLEAGNNEKLFF
TRBJ2-7,TRBD2,TRBV5-5,NA,TGTGCCAGCAGCCCCCCCCTAGCGGGAGTCAGGCACGAGCAGTACTTC,CASSPPLAGVRHEQYF
TRBJ2-5,TRBD2,TRBV29-1,NA,TGCAGCGTTGAAACTAGCGGCATAGAGACCCAGTACTTC,CSVETSGIETQYF
TRBJ2-7,TRBD1,TRBV5-1,NA,TGCGCCAGCAGCTTGGGAGGACAGGACCACGAGCAGTACTTC,CASSLGGQDHEQYF
TRBJ1-1,TRBD1,TRBV27,NA,TGTGCCAGCAGTTTCATACCTCGCAGGGGGCTGACCACTGAAGCTTTCTTT,CASSFIPRRGLTTEAFF
TRBJ1-2,NA,TRBV9,NA,TGTGCCAGCAGCGTGGGGGAGGTCCCTAACTATGGCTACACCTTC,CASSVGEVPNYGYTF
TRBJ1-2,TRBD1,TRBV28,NA,TGTGCCAGCAGCCCAGGGGGGAGAGATATCCGCGGCTACACCTTC,CASSPGGRDIRGYTF
TRBJ2-7,TRBD1,TRBV5-1,NA,TGCGCCAGCAGCAGACAGACAGGGACAAGACGGGGAACCTACGAGCAGTACTTC,CASSRQTGTRRGTYEQYF